This T cell receptor (beta chain) comes out of a study of shared clonotypes between healthy human individuals. Whole-study findings and limits: For naive CD4 cells, roughly 5% of clonotypes were shared across a handful of donors.

The repertoire was sequenced with immunoSEQ multiplex PCR; TCRdb's copy has only in-frame clones and lacks some. The table records under 1,900,000 clones, around 98.5% of them present only once. V lost 5 bases, J lost 1 base, and 18 bases lay in between. Germline CDR1 SGHVS, CDR2 FNYEAQ. The CDR3 is 16 amino acids. A note on this clone: Its specificity is unknown.

What was sequenced was naive CD4+ T cells sorted from blood. Described subset: CD45RA+ positively selected. The genes are TRBV7-6 and TRBJ2-7; D ambiguous. This TCR was recovered from a man aged 25-45 years in good health. This chain's CDR3 is CASSRSSVEYSYEQYF. The DNA of the CDR3 is TGTGCCAGCAGCCGCTCGTCGGTAGAGTATTCCTACGAGCAGTACTTC.